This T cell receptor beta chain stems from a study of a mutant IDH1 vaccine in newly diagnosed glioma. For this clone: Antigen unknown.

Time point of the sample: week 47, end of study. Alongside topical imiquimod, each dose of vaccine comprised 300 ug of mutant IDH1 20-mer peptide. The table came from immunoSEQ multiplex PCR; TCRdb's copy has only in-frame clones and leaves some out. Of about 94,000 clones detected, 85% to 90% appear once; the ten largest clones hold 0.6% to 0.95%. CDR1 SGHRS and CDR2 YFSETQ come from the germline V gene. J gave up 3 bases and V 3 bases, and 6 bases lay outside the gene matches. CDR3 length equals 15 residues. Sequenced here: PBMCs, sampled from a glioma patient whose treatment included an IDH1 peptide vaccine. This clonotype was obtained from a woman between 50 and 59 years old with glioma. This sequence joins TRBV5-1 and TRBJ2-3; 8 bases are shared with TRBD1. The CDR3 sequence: CASSSPDRATDTQYF. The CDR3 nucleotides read TGCGCCAGCAGCTCACCGGACAGGGCGACAGATACGCAGTATTTT.